Here is one T cell receptor (beta chain) with its context. Its antigen is currently unknown. This entry comes from a study of T cells in localized non-small cell lung cancer. Findings and caveats of the study: There was higher T cell clonality in uninvolved adjacent lung than in tumor, and it was highest there. Longer overall survival accompanied higher blood T cell density.

This CDR3 has 14 residues. CDR1 and CDR2 (germline): SGHAT, FQNNGV. J was trimmed by 2 bases and V by 5 bases; bases with no gene match: 6. Profiling relied on immunoSEQ multiplex PCR, and the TCRdb table lists in-frame clones only, not all of them. The top ten hold around 25% of the sample, which has nearly 15,000 clones, around 83% seen once. The V gene is TRBV11-2, the J gene TRBJ2-7; 7 bases agree with TRBD2. The specimen comprised peripheral blood, sampled before any cancer treatment. The sequence derives from a female donor older than 55 with stage I squamous cell lung carcinoma. CDR3 coding DNA: TGTGCCAGCAGCACGGGGACTACGGCCTACGAGCAGTACTTC. This codes for CASSTGTTAYEQYF.